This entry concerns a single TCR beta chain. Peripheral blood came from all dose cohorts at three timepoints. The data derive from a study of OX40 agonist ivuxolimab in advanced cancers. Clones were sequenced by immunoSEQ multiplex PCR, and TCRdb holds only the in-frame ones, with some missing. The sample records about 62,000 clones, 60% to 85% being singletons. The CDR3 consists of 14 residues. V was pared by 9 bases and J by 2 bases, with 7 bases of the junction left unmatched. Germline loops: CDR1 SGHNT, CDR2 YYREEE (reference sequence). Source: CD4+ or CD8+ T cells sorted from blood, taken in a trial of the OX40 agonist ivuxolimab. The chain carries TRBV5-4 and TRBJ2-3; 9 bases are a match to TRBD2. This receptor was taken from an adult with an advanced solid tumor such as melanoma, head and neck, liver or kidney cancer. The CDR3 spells CATDSGSHTDTQYF. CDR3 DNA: TGTGCCACCGATAGCGGGAGCCACACAGATACGCAGTATTTT.